These 27 T cell receptor beta chains came from one sample sequenced in a study of blood T cell repertoires in COVID-19. Clones were read by immunoSEQ multiplex PCR, and TCRdb kept only the in-frame ones, dropping some. The table has fewer than 250,000 clones, roughly 80% seen once; the top ten hold around 2.3%. Sequenced: peripheral blood. These receptors all stem from a woman aged 40-49 years with active or convalescent COVID-19.

The rearrangement uses TRBV4-1 and TRBJ1-1, with 7 bases aligning to TRBD1. The V gene end was trimmed by 4 bases and the J gene end by 2 bases; junction bases not matched to a gene: 13. Germline assignment: CDR1 MGHRA and CDR2 YSYEKL. The CDR3 totals 17 residues. CDR3 sequence: CASSPLGSGTANTEAFF. Written as DNA, the CDR3 is TGCGCCAGCAGCCCATTAGGGTCCGGGACAGCCAACACTGAAGCTTTCTTT.

V usage is TRBV10-3 and J usage is TRBJ1-5, with a weak D call TRBD1 (5 bases). In germline, CDR1 is ENHRY, CDR2 SYGVKD. V was pared by 4 bases and J by 5 bases, with 12 bases between. CDR3 length: 14 residues. CDR3 sequence (DNA): TGTGCCATCAGTGGATCAGGGTTAGATCAGCCCCAGCATTTT. Residues: CAISGSGLDQPQHF.

The chain recombines TRBV19 with TRBJ2-1; 8 bases are shared with TRBD2. J gave up 3 bases and V 1 base, and 2 bases lay outside the gene matches. The CDR3 length is 15 residues. Germline lookup yields CDR1 LNHDA and CDR2 SQIVND (reference sequence). In DNA, the CDR3 is TGTGCCAGTAGTATAGTACTAGCGGACTACAATGAGCAGTTCTTC. It specifies CASSIVLADYNEQFF.

The gene calls are TRBV6-4 and TRBJ1-2; D gene uncertain. Germline V gene data show CDR1 as MRHNA and CDR2 as SNTAGT. V was cut by 0 bases and J by 7 bases, with 12 bases left in between. The CDR3 has 14 amino acids. CDR3 in amino acids: CASSDSNGYGGYTF. In DNA, the CDR3 is TGTGCCAGCAGTGACTCCAACGGGTACGGTGGCTACACCTTC.

The V call is TRBV5-5, the J call TRBJ2-5, with D unresolved. The CDR3 consists of 14 residues. Trimming removed 2 bases from V and 1 base from J, with 9 bases in between. Looked up from germline, CDR1 is SGHKS and CDR2 is YYEKEE (reference sequence). CDR3 DNA: TGTGCCAGCAGCTTTTCAGGTCGCCAAGAGACCCAGTACTTC. It codes for CASSFSGRQETQYF.

A single count supports this clone. A read error is possible here, since a much larger clone lies one base away. In the same sample, other DNA sequences code for this CDR3. This chain uses TRBV12-3 or TRBV12-4 with TRBJ1-1; D call uncertain. The CDR3 extends over 13 amino acids. V dropped 3 bases and J dropped 1 base, with 6 bases sitting between them. The CDR3 reads CASSFVRNTEAFF. The CDR3 DNA is TGTGCCAGCAGTTTCGTCCGGAACACTGAAGCTTTCTTT.

The rearrangement joins TRBV4-1 to TRBJ1-5; 8 nucleotides match TRBD1. The V segment lost 0 bases and the J segment 7 bases; nucleotides outside the gene matches: 8. The CDR3 contains 16 residues. Germline V gene data show CDR1 as MGHRA and CDR2 as YSYEKL. Here the CDR3 reads CASSQDPGTGQQPQHF. The CDR3 nucleotides are TGCGCCAGCAGCCAAGATCCCGGGACAGGTCAACAGCCCCAGCATTTT.

V usage is TRBV15 and J usage is TRBJ1-3, with 8 bases lining up with TRBD1. This CDR3 contains 20 residues. Germline V gene data show CDR1 as LNHNV and CDR2 as YYDKDF (reference sequence). With 0 bases clipped from V and 0 bases from J, the junction kept 13 bases outside the gene matches. CDR3 DNA sequence: TGTGCCACCAGCAGAGACCGGTCAGGGGGCACTACTAACTCTGGAAACACCATATATTTT. Translated, it gives CATSRDRSGGTTNSGNTIYF.

The gene calls are TRBV7-9 and TRBJ1-4; TRBD1 might be the D (5 bases). The germline CDR1 and CDR2 sequences are SEHNR and FQNEAQ (reference sequence). The CDR3 extends over 13 amino acids. V lost 1 base to trimming and J lost 8 bases, with 8 bases between them. The CDR3 region is CASSLDRIEKLFF. In DNA, the CDR3 is TGTGCCAGCAGCTTAGACAGGATAGAAAAACTGTTTTTT.

This clone was counted once. The genes are TRBV5-1 and TRBJ2-4, with D possibly TRBD2 on 5 matching bases. CDR3 length: 17 amino acids. V lost 3 bases, J lost 0 bases, and 16 bases lay in between. CDR1 and CDR2 (germline): SGHRS, YFSETQ. The CDR3 spells CASSSAGPYLAKNIQYF. For the CDR3, the DNA is TGCGCCAGCAGCTCGGCGGGTCCTTATCTAGCCAAAAACATTCAGTACTTC.

A few counts support this clone. The rearrangement links TRBV6-4 to TRBJ2-3, with 9 nucleotides matching TRBD2. From germline, CDR1 is MRHNA and CDR2 SNTAGT. The junction had 3 bases not matched to a gene; V was cut back by 3 bases and J by 2 bases. The CDR3 length is 15 residues. The CDR3 bases are TGTGCCAGCAGTGATAGCGGGAGAGCCACAGATACGCAGTATTTT. This encodes CASSDSGRATDTQYF.

The chain uses TRBV5-1 and TRBJ1-2; tentative D call: TRBD1 (5 bases). Trimming removed 5 bases from V and 4 bases from J, with 15 bases in between. CDR1 is SGHRS and CDR2 is YFSETQ in the germline V gene. This CDR3 region has 14 residues. CDR3 nucleotide sequence: TGCGCCAGCAGACAGGACACTGGCCCCTATGGCTACACCTTC. This codes for CASRQDTGPYGYTF.

This clone has only a few counts. In nucleotides, the CDR3 is TGTGCCAGCAGTCAGCAACGGCGGGGACAGGGGGTGAGCGGGGAGCTGTTTTTT. It codes for CASSQQRRGQGVSGELFF. This chain joins TRBV27 and TRBJ2-2, with 11 bases that match TRBD1. Germline-derived CDR1 and CDR2 are MNHEY and SMNVEV (reference sequence). The junction had 15 bases not matched to a gene; V was cut back by 5 bases and J by 7 bases. The CDR3 extends over 18 amino acids.

The chain couples TRBV24-1 to TRBJ1-2, with D perhaps matching TRBD1 (6 bases). The CDR3 runs to 13 residues. Germline-derived CDR1 and CDR2 are KGHDR and SFDVKD. Trimming pared 3 bases from V and 8 bases from J, leaving 12 bases between. In nucleotides, the CDR3 is TGTGCCACCAGTGATAACAGGGTCCGCGGCTACACCTTC. As protein: CATSDNRVRGYTF.

This CDR3 is CASSLATGNTEAFF. CDR3 in DNA: TGTGCCAGCAGCTTAGCAACGGGGAACACTGAAGCTTTCTTT. The gene calls are TRBV7-8 and TRBJ1-1; no firm D call. Trimming removed 0 bases from V and 1 base from J, with 6 bases in between. The V gene's germline CDR1 is SGHVS and CDR2 FQNEAQ. This CDR3 has 14 amino acids. The complete variable domain, with remaining parts taken from reference TRBV7-8 and TRBJ1-1, reads GAGVSQSPRYKVAKRGQDVALRCDPISGHVSLFWYQQALGQGPEFLTYFQNEAQLDKSGLPSDRFFAERPEGSVSTLKIQRTQQEDSAVYLCASSLATGNTEAFFGQGTRLTVV.

V is TRBV11-2 and J is TRBJ2-2; 8 nucleotides agree with TRBD1. Trimming removed 2 bases from V and 4 bases from J; junction bases left unmatched: 6. The CDR3 has 16 residues. Germline CDR1 reads SGHAT; CDR2 reads FQNNGV. For the CDR3, the DNA is TGTGCCAGCAGCTTACCCGGACAGGGCCCCACCGGGGAGCTGTTTTTT. It specifies CASSLPGQGPTGELFF.

This chain links TRBV30 with TRBJ1-6; 7 nucleotides line up with TRBD1. The CDR3 has 16 residues. Germline assignment: CDR1 GTSNPN and CDR2 SVGIG (reference sequence). V shed 4 bases, J shed 3 bases, and the junction held 9 bases outside the gene matches. CDR3 sequence (DNA): TGTGCCTGGACCCAGGGGGGCTCGCGCTATAATTCACCCCTCCACTTT. Translating it yields CAWTQGGSRYNSPLHF.

J is TRBJ2-7 and V is TRBV4-2; 7 positions agree with TRBD1. CDR3 length: 16 amino acids. The V gene's germline CDR1 is LGHNA and CDR2 YNFKEQ. The V segment lost 1 base and the J segment 2 bases; nucleotides outside the gene matches: 8. CDR3 coding DNA: TGTGCCAGCAGCCAAGTCGCTAGGGGGCCCGCCTACGAGCAGTACTTC. Amino acid sequence: CASSQVARGPAYEQYF.

The V gene is TRBV27, the J gene TRBJ1-3, with D tentatively TRBD1 (6 bases). The V gene's germline CDR1 is MNHEY and CDR2 SMNVEV (reference sequence). This CDR3 comprises 15 residues. Trimming left V 3 bases short and J 4 bases short, with 13 bases between. The CDR3 loop is CASSFAGRGGNTIYF. The DNA for the CDR3 is TGTGCCAGCAGTTTTGCAGGGAGGGGGGGAAACACCATATATTTT.

This chain connects TRBV24-1 to TRBJ1-2; 7 nucleotides agree with TRBD1. The J segment lost 4 bases and the V segment lost 6 bases, leaving 10 bases of the junction unmatched. Germline V gives CDR1 KGHDR, CDR2 SFDVKD. The CDR3 is made up of 15 amino acids. CDR3 sequence: CATSPRDSLIYGYTF. The CDR3 region has the DNA TGTGCCACCAGTCCCCGGGACAGTCTCATCTATGGCTACACCTTC.

The rearrangement uses TRBV6-1 and TRBJ1-2; 9 nucleotides match TRBD1. Unmatched junction bases numbered 11, after V lost 2 bases and J lost 4 bases. Germline V gene lookup returns CDR1 MNHNS and CDR2 SASEGT. The CDR3 has 17 amino acids. For the CDR3, the DNA is TGTGCCAGCAGTGAACCACGGGACAGGGCTTATGGCTATGGCTACACCTTC. This sequence encodes CASSEPRDRAYGYGYTF.

V is TRBV30 and J is TRBJ2-2; D remains ambiguous. Looked up from germline, CDR1 is GTSNPN and CDR2 is SVGIG (reference sequence). The CDR3 is 12 amino acids. Trimming took 0 bases from V and 7 from J, leaving 6 bases between them. In DNA, the CDR3 is TGTGCCTGGAGTGTTCAGGTCGGGGAGCTGTTTTTT. Translating it yields CAWSVQVGELFF.

The chain uses TRBV5-4 and TRBJ2-7, with 9 positions matching TRBD1. J lost 1 base, V lost 4 bases, and 6 bases had no gene match. The V gene's germline CDR1 is SGHNT and CDR2 YYREEE (reference sequence). The CDR3 has 15 amino acids. As DNA, the CDR3 is TGTGCCAGCAGCCTTGGGGGGACAGGGTCCTACGAGCAGTACTTC. It specifies CASSLGGTGSYEQYF.

The J gene is TRBJ1-2, the V gene TRBV6-2 or TRBV6-3; D gene unclear. With 2 bases removed from V and 5 bases from J, the gap between germline ends came to 12 bases. The germline gives CDR1 MNHEY, CDR2 SVGEGT. The CDR3 loop spans 14 amino acids. The CDR3 here is CASSYQRGLYGYTF. CDR3 bases: TGTGCCAGCAGTTACCAACGCGGTCTTTATGGCTACACCTTC.

CDR3 sequence (DNA): TGTGCCTGGAGTGAGTGGGAGATCCGCACAGATACGCAGTATTTT. The encoded protein is CAWSEWEIRTDTQYF. The rearrangement uses TRBV30 and TRBJ2-3; TRBD2 is a possible D gene (5 bases). From germline, CDR1 is GTSNPN and CDR2 SVGIG (reference sequence). This CDR3 is 15 amino acids long. V lost 1 base to trimming and J lost 1 base, with 12 bases between them.

V usage is TRBV29-1 and J usage is TRBJ2-3, with D maybe TRBD1 (5 bases). CDR1 is SQVTM, CDR2 ANQGSEA, per germline. Deletions cut 7 bases from V and 3 bases from J, with 11 bases between. The CDR3 totals 12 residues. The CDR3 nucleotides are TGCAGCGCTGCACAGGCGACAGATACGCAGTATTTT. Translation: CSAAQATDTQYF.

CDR3: CASRNHRVRGYTF. The DNA for the CDR3 is TGTGCCAGCAGAAACCACAGGGTTCGGGGCTACACCTTC. The chain joins TRBV2 to TRBJ1-2; D might be TRBD1 (6 bases). Germline V gene lookup returns CDR1 SNHLY and CDR2 FYNNEI. The CDR3 consists of 13 residues. V lost 6 bases, J lost 8 bases, and 16 bases lay in between.